This TCR beta chain was found in a study of immune cell composition in non-small cell lung cancer. On the study more broadly: Most cases were lung adenocarcinoma or squamous cell carcinoma.

Study-wide results and limits: It was not proven that tumour-reactive clones equal dominant tumour-associated clones. In adenocarcinoma, maximal tumour-associated clone frequency tracked TIL tumour reactivity.

This CDR3 contains 11 residues. Germline V lookup: CDR1 SNHLY, CDR2 FYNNEI. Trimming took off 5 bases at V and 11 bases at J, with 12 bases between the two ends. Measured with immunoSEQ multiplex PCR; TCRdb has only the in-frame clones, and not every one. This sample has approximately 7,000 clones, with roughly 70% found just once. Notes on this clone: The target antigen is unknown.

V and J are TRBV2 and TRBJ1-1; a weak D match, TRBD1 (5 bases). The sample consisted of lung tumor tissue. The sequence derives from a human donor with non-small cell lung cancer. The CDR3 DNA sequence: TGTGCCAGCAGTCCAGGGTCGCGGGCTTTCTTT. Translated: CASSPGSRAFF.